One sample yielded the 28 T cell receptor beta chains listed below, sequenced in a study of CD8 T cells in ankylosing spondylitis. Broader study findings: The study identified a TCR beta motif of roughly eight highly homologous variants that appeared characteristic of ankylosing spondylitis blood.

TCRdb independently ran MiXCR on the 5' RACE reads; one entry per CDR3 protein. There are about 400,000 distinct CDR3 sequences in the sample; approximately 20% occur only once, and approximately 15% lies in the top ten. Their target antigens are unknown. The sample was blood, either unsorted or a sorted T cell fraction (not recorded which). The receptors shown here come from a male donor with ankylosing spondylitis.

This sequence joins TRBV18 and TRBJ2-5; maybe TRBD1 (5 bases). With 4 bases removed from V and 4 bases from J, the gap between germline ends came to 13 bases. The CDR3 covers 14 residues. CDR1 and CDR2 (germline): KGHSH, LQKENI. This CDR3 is CASSRRQKGETQYF. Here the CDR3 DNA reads TGTGCCAGCTCACGCCGACAGAAGGGAGAGACCCAGTACTTC.

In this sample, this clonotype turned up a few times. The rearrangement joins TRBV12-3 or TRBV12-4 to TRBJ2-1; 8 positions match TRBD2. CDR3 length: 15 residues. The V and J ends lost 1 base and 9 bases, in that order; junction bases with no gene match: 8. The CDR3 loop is CASSLVAGGLAEQFF. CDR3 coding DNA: TGTGCCAGCAGTTTAGTGGCGGGGGGCTTAGCTGAGCAGTTCTTC.

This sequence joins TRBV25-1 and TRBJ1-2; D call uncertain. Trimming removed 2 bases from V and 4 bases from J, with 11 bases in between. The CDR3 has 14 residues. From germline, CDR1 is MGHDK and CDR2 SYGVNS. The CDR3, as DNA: TGTGCCAGCAGTGAACCCGGGTTGGGCTATGGCTACACCTTC. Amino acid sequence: CASSEPGLGYGYTF.

CDR3 bases: TGTGCCAGCAGCCTAAGGGGGCAGGGGCCGAATACGCAGTATTTT. It codes for CASSLRGQGPNTQYF. The chain combines TRBV12-3 or TRBV12-4 with TRBJ2-3; 7 bases map to TRBD1. V gave up 6 bases and J gave up 7 bases; unmatched junction bases: 13. This CDR3 has 15 residues.

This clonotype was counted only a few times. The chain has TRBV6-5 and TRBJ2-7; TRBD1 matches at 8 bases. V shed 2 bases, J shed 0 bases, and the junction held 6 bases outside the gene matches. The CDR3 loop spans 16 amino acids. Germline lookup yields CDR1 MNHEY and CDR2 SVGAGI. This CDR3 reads CASSYRQGSRSYEQYF. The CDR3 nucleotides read TGTGCCAGCAGTTACAGACAGGGGTCCCGCTCCTACGAGCAGTACTTC.

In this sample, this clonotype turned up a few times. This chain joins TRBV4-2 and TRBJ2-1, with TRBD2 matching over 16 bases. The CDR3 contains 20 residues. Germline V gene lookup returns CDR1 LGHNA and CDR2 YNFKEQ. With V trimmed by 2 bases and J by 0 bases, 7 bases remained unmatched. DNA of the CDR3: TGTGCCAGCAGCCAACCCCCGGGACTAGCGGGAGGGCGCTCCTACAATGAGCAGTTCTTC. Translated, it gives CASSQPPGLAGGRSYNEQFF.

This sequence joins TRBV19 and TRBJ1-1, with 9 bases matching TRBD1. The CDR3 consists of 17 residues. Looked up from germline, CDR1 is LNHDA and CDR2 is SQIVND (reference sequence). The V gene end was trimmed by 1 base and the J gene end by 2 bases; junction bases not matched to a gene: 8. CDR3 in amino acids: CASSIGPGQGRNTEAFF. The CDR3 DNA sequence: TGTGCCAGTAGTATAGGCCCGGGACAGGGAAGAAACACTGAAGCTTTCTTT.

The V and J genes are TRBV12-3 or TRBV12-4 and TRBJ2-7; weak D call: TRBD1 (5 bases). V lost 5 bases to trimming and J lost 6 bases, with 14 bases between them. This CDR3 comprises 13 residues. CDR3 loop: CASSLDRFFEQYF. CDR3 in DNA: TGTGCCAGCAGTCTAGACAGATTTTTCGAGCAGTACTTC.

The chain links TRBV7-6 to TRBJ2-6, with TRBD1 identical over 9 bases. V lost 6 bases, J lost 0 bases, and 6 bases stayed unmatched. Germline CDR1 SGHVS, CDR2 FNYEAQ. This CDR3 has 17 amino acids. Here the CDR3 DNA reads TGTGCCAGCAGGTCCGGACAGGGGATCTCTGGGGCCAACGTCCTGACTTTC. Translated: CASRSGQGISGANVLTF.

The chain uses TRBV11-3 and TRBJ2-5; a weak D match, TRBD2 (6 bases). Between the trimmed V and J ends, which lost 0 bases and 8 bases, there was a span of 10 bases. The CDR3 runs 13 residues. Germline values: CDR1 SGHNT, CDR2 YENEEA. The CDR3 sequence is CASSLEAGITQYF. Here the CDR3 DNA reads TGTGCCAGCAGCTTAGAAGCGGGCATAACCCAGTACTTC.

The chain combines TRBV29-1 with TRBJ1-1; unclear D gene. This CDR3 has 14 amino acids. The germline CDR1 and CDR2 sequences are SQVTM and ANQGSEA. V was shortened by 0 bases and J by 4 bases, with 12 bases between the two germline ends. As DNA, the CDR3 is TGCAGCGTTGAAGATCCGCCCGCCGGCACTGAAGCTTTCTTT. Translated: CSVEDPPAGTEAFF.

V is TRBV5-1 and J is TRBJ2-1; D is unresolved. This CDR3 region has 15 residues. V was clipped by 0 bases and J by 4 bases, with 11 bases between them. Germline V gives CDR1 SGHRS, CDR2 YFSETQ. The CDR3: CASSLDGQNYNEQFF. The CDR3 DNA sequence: TGCGCCAGCAGCTTGGACGGGCAGAATTACAATGAGCAGTTCTTC.

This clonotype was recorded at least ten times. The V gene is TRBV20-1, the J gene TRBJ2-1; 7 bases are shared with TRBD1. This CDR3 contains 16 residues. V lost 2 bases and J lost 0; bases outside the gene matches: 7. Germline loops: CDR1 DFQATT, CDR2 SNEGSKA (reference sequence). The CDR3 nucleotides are TGCAGTGCTAGAAACAGGGGACCCAGCTCCTACAATGAGCAGTTCTTC. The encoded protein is CSARNRGPSSYNEQFF.

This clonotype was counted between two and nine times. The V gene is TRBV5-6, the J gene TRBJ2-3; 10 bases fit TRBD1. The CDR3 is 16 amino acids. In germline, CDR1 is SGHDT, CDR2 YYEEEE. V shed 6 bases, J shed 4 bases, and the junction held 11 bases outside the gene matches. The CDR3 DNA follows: TGTGCCAGCACCTTCCCGTCCGGACAGGGGGCAGATACGCAGTATTTT. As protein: CASTFPSGQGADTQYF.

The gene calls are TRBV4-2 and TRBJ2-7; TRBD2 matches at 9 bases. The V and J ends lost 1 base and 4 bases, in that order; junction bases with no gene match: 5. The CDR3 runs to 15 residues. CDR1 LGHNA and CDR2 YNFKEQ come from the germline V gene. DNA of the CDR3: TGTGCCAGCAGCCAAGGCGGACTAGCGCCGTACGAGCAGTACTTC. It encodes CASSQGGLAPYEQYF.

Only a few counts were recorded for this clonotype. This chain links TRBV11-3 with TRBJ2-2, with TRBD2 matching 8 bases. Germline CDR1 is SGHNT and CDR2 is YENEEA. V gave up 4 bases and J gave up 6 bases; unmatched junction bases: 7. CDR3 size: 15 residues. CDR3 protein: CASSSGGRTAGELFF. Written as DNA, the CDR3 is TGTGCCAGCAGCTCCGGCGGGAGGACGGCCGGGGAGCTGTTTTTT.

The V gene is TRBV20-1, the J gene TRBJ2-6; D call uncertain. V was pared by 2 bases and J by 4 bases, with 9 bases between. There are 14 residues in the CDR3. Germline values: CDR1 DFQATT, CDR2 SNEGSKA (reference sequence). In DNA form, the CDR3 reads TGCAGTGCTAGAAAGGGTTCCGGGGCCAACGTCCTGACTTTC. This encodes CSARKGSGANVLTF.

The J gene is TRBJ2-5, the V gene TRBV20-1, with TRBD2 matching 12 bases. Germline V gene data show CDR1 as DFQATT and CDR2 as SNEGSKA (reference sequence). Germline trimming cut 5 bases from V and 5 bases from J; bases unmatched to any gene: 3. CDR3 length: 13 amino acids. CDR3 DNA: TGCAGTGCTGGGGGGACTAGCGGGGAGACCCAGTACTTC. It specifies CSAGGTSGETQYF.

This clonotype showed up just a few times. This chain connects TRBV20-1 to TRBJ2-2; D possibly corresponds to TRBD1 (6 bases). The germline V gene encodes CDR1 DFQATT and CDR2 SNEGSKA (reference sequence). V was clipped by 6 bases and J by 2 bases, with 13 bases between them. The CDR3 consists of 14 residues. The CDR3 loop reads CSAGVGGNTGELFF. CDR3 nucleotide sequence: TGCAGTGCAGGGGTAGGGGGTAACACCGGGGAGCTGTTTTTT.

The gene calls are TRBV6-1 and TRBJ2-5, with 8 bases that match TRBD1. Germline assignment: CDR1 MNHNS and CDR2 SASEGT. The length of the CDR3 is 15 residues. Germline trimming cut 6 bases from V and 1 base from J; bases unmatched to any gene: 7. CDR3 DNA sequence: TGTGCCAGCAGGGAGACAGGGGATTCCCAAGAGACCCAGTACTTC. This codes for CASRETGDSQETQYF.

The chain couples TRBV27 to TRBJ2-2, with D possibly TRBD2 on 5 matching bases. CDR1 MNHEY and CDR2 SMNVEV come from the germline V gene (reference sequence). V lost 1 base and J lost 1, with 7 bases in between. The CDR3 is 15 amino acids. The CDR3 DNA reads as TGTGCCAGCAGTTTATTGGACTGGAACACCGGGGAGCTGTTTTTT. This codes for CASSLLDWNTGELFF.

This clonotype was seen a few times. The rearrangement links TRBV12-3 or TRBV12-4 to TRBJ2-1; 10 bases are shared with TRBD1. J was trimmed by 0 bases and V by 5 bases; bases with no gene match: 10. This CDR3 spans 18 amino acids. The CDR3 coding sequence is TGTGCCAGCAGTCTAGGGACAGGGGTGCTTTACTCCTACAATGAGCAGTTCTTC. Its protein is CASSLGTGVLYSYNEQFF.

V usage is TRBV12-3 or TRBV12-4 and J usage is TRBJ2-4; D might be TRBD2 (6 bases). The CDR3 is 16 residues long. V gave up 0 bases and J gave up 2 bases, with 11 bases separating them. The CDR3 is CASSLARLVPKNIQYF. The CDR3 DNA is TGTGCCAGCAGTTTAGCCCGACTAGTTCCCAAAAACATTCAGTACTTC.

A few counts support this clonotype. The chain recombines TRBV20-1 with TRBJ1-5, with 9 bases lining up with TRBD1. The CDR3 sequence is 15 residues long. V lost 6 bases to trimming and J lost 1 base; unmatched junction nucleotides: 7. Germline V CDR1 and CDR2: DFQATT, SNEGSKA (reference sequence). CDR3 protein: CSATQGARSNQPQHF. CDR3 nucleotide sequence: TGCAGTGCCACACAGGGGGCGCGGAGCAATCAGCCCCAGCATTTT.

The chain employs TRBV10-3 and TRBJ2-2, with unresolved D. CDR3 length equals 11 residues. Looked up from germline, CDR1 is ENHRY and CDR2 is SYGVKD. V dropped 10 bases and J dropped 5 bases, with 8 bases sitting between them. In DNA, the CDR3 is TGTGCCACCAAGGATACCGGGGAGCTGTTTTTT. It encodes CATKDTGELFF.

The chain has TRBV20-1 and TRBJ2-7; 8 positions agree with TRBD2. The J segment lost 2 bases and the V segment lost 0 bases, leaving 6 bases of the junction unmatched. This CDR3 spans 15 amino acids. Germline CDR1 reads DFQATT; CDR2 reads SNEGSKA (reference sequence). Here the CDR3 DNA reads TGCAGTGCTAGAGATCGAACGGGAGGGCCCTACGAGCAGTACTTC. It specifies CSARDRTGGPYEQYF.

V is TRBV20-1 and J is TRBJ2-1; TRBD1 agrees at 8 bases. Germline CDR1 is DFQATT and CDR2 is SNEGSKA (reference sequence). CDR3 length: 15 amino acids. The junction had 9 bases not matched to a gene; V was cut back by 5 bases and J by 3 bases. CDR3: CSAADRRGHYNEQFF. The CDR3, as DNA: TGCAGTGCTGCCGATCGCAGGGGGCACTACAATGAGCAGTTCTTC.

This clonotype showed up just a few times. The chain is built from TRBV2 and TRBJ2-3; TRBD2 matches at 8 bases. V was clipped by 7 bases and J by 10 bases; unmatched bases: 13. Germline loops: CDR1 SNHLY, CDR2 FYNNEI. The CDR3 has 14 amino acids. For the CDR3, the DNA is TGTGCCAGCATAATGACTAGCGATTTGGAGGCGCAGTATTTT. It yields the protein CASIMTSDLEAQYF.